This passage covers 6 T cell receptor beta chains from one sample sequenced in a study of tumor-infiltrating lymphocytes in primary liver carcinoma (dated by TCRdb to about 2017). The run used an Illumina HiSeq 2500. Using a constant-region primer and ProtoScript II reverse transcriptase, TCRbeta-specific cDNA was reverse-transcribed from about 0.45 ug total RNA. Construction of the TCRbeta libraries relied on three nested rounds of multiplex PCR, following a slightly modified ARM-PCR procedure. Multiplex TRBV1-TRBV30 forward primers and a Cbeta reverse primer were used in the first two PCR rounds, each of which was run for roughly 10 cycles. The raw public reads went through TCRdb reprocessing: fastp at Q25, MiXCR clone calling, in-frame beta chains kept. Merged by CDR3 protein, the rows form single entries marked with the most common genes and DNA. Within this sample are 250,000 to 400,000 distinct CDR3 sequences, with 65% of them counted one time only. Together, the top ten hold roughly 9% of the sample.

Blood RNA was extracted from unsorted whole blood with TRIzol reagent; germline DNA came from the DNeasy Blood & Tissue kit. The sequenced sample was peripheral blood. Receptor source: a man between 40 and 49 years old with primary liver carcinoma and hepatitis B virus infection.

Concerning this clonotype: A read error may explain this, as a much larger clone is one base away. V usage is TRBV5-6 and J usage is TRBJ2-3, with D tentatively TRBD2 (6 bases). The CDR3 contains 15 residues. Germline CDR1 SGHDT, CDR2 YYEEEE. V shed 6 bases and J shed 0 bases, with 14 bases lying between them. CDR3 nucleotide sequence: TGTGCCAGCAACCCGGGACTGGGGAGCACAGATACGCAGTATTTT. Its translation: CASNPGLGSTDTQYF. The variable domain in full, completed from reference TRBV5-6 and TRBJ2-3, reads DAGVTQSPTHLIKTRGQQVTLRCSPKSGHDTVSWYQQALGQGPQFIFQYYEEEERQRGNFPDRFSGHQFPNYSSELNVNALLLGDSALYLCASNPGLGSTDTQYFGPGTRLTVL.

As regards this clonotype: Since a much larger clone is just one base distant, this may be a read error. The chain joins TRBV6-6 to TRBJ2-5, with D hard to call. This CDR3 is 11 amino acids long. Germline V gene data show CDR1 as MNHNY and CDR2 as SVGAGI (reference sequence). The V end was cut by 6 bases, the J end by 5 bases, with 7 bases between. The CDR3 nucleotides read TGTGCCAGCAGACAGCATGAGACCCAGTACTTC. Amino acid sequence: CASRQHETQYF.

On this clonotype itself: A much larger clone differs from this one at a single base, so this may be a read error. The CDR3 loop is CSGRGGSEKLFF. In DNA, the CDR3 is TGCAGCGGAAGGGGGGGGAGTGAAAAACTGTTTTTT. The rearrangement joins TRBV29-1 to TRBJ1-4; D might be TRBD1 (6 bases). Germline assignment: CDR1 SQVTM and CDR2 ANQGSEA. V gave up 7 bases and J gave up 7 bases, with 13 bases separating them. The CDR3 covers 12 residues.

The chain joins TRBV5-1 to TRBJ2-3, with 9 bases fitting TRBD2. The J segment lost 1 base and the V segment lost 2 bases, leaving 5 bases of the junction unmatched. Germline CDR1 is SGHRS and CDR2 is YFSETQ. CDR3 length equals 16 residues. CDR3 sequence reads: CASSFLAGTGTDTQYF. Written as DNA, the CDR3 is TGCGCCAGCAGCTTCCTAGCGGGAACAGGCACAGATACGCAGTATTTT.

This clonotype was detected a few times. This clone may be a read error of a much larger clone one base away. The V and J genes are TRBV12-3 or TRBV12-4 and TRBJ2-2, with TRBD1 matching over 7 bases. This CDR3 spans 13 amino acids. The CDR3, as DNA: TGTGCCAGCAGAGAACAGGGGACCGAGGAGCTGTTTTTT. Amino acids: CASREQGTEELFF.

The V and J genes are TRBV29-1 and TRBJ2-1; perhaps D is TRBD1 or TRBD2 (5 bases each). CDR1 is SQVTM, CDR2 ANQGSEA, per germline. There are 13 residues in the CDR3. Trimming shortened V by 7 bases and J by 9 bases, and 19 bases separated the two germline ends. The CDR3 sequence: CSATGTRDSEQFF. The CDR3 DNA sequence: TGCAGCGCTACCGGGACCAGGGATAGTGAGCAGTTCTTC.